This is a list of T cell receptor beta chains from one sample in a study of regulatory T cells in long-lasting Graves disease. Using its own MiXCR run on the multiplex PCR reads, TCRdb lists one record per CDR3 protein. The sample yields fewer than 550,000 distinct CDR3 sequences, 16% seen once. The same specimen was also included in a second study, on T cells in Graves' hyperthyroidism and ophthalmopathy.

This specimen was peripheral blood mononuclear cells (PBMCs), taken at new diagnosis, from a patient treated with antithyroid drugs. The receptors here all came from a woman aged 18 to 35 with Graves disease. The CDR3 runs from the conserved cysteine through the conserved F or W. The order of the fields is D gene, J gene, clone size, V gene, CDR3 DNA, CDR3 protein. D genes are given only for firm matches. Part of the rows lack a size; the others show once, few, many or a class for expanded clones.

D gene: .
J gene: TRBJ2-5
clone size: .
V gene: TRBV6-5
CDR3 DNA: TGTGCCAGCAGTTACTTACAGGGCCATGAGACCCAGTACTTC
CDR3 protein: CASSYLQGHETQYF

D gene: .
J gene: TRBJ1-6
clone size: .
V gene: TRBV19
CDR3 DNA: TGTGCCAGTAACCCCACGTGGAATTCACCCCTCCACTTT
CDR3 protein: CASNPTWNSPLHF

D gene: TRBD2
J gene: TRBJ2-1
clone size: few
V gene: TRBV2
CDR3 DNA: TGTGCCAGCAGTGAACGGACTAGCGGTGACGGTGAGCAGTTCTTC
CDR3 protein: CASSERTSGDGEQFF

D gene: .
J gene: TRBJ2-6
clone size: .
V gene: TRBV7-9
CDR3 DNA: TGTGCCAGCAGCTTAAAGAAGGGGTCTGGGGCCAACGTCCTGACTTTC
CDR3 protein: CASSLKKGSGANVLTF

D gene: .
J gene: TRBJ2-3
clone size: many
V gene: TRBV2
CDR3 DNA: TGTGCCAGCAGGTCCCCCGGGGGAGGCGGGGATACGCAGTATTTT
CDR3 protein: CASRSPGGGGDTQYF

D gene: .
J gene: TRBJ2-7
clone size: .
V gene: TRBV4-3
CDR3 DNA: TGCGCCAGCAGCCATACTAGGGAGGACGAGCAGTACTTC
CDR3 protein: CASSHTREDEQYF

D gene: .
J gene: TRBJ2-7
clone size: .
V gene: TRBV20-1
CDR3 DNA: TGCAGTGCTAGAGATCTCTACGAGCAGTACTTC
CDR3 protein: CSARDLYEQYF

D gene: .
J gene: TRBJ1-5
clone size: many
V gene: TRBV2
CDR3 DNA: TGTGCCAGCAGTGTAAGGGAGCTAGGCAATCAGCCCCAGCATTTT
CDR3 protein: CASSVRELGNQPQHF

D gene: .
J gene: TRBJ2-1
clone size: .
V gene: TRBV7-9
CDR3 DNA: TGTGCCAGCAGCTTAAATCTAGGTAATGAGCAGTTCTTC
CDR3 protein: CASSLNLGNEQFF

D gene: TRBD2
J gene: TRBJ2-4
clone size: .
V gene: TRBV6-2/TRBV6-3
CDR3 DNA: TGTGCCAGCAGTTACGATCTTCTAGCGGGAGTCGGGATTCAGTACTTC
CDR3 protein: CASSYDLLAGVGIQYF

D gene: .
J gene: TRBJ2-7
clone size: many
V gene: TRBV7-2
CDR3 DNA: TGTGCCAGCAGCTTTGGTAGGGCGCTCTCCTACGAGCAGTACTTC
CDR3 protein: CASSFGRALSYEQYF

D gene: TRBD1
J gene: TRBJ1-4
clone size: many
V gene: TRBV28
CDR3 DNA: TGTGCCAGCAGAGATTCCGGGACAGGGAGAGAAAAACTGTTTTTT
CDR3 protein: CASRDSGTGREKLFF

D gene: TRBD1
J gene: TRBJ1-1
clone size: .
V gene: TRBV20-1
CDR3 DNA: TGCAGTGCTAGAGAACAGGGGGCGCGTCAAGCTTTCTTT
CDR3 protein: CSAREQGARQAFF

D gene: .
J gene: TRBJ2-3
clone size: few
V gene: TRBV29-1
CDR3 DNA: TGCAGCGTTGGCCCGGGACTTGCCACAGATACGCAGTATTTT
CDR3 protein: CSVGPGLATDTQYF

D gene: .
J gene: TRBJ2-3
clone size: many
V gene: TRBV27
CDR3 DNA: TGTGCCACCTCTGATAGGGGGGGGCGCACAGATACGCAGTATTTT
CDR3 protein: CATSDRGGRTDTQYF

D gene: TRBD1
J gene: TRBJ1-2
clone size: .
V gene: TRBV20-1
CDR3 DNA: TGCAGTGCTAGAGTGCCGGGTGGGACAGACAGTTCTTTTAACTATGGCTACACCTTC
CDR3 protein: CSARVPGGTDSSFNYGYTF

D gene: TRBD1
J gene: TRBJ1-5
clone size: many
V gene: TRBV19
CDR3 DNA: TGTGCCAGTGGGGGGGACAGGGGCGAGCATCAGCCCCAGCATTTT
CDR3 protein: CASGGDRGEHQPQHF

D gene: .
J gene: TRBJ2-7
clone size: many
V gene: TRBV20-1
CDR3 DNA: TGCAGTGCTGGGACTCCGTCCTACGAGCAGTACTTC
CDR3 protein: CSAGTPSYEQYF

D gene: .
J gene: TRBJ2-3
clone size: many
V gene: TRBV18
CDR3 DNA: TGTGCCAGCTCACCAAGGGAAATAAGCACAGATACGCAGTATTTT
CDR3 protein: CASSPREISTDTQYF

D gene: .
J gene: TRBJ1-6
clone size: .
V gene: TRBV19
CDR3 DNA: TGTGCCAGTAGAAGATCCCAGGGGTGGGATTCACCCCTCCACTTT
CDR3 protein: CASRRSQGWDSPLHF

D gene: .
J gene: TRBJ2-5
clone size: few
V gene: TRBV5-1
CDR3 DNA: TGCGCCAGCAGCTTGCCAGGGACAGAGACCCAGTACTTC
CDR3 protein: CASSLPGTETQYF

D gene: .
J gene: TRBJ2-1
clone size: .
V gene: TRBV9
CDR3 DNA: TGTGCCAGCAGCCCCTTTGCGGAGGCCGTGGATGAGCAGTTCTTC
CDR3 protein: CASSPFAEAVDEQFF

D gene: .
J gene: TRBJ2-2
clone size: .
V gene: TRBV6-1
CDR3 DNA: TGTGCCAGCAGTCCTATTCACGTTCGAAGAGGGACCGGGGAGCTGTTTTTT
CDR3 protein: CASSPIHVRRGTGELFF

D gene: .
J gene: TRBJ2-1
clone size: few
V gene: TRBV6-2/TRBV6-3
CDR3 DNA: TGTGCCAGCAGTTACGAGACAACTCCCTACAATGAGCAGTTCTTC
CDR3 protein: CASSYETTPYNEQFF

D gene: .
J gene: TRBJ2-1
clone size: .
V gene: TRBV2
CDR3 DNA: TGTGCCAGCAGCGCCAGTTATCCCTACGAGCAGTTCTTC
CDR3 protein: CASSASYPYEQFF

D gene: TRBD1
J gene: TRBJ1-6
clone size: .
V gene: TRBV6-1
CDR3 DNA: TGTGCCAGCAGACCCCCGGGACAGGGTCTATGGGCCCTCCACTTT
CDR3 protein: CASRPPGQGLWALHF

D gene: TRBD2
J gene: TRBJ2-1
clone size: few
V gene: TRBV7-9
CDR3 DNA: TGTGCCAGCACAGGCGGGAGAGAAGAGCAGTTCTTC
CDR3 protein: CASTGGREEQFF

D gene: .
J gene: TRBJ2-2
clone size: .
V gene: TRBV18
CDR3 DNA: TGTGCCAGCTCACCCTTCCGGGTACCTGATGCCGGGGAGCTGTTTTTT
CDR3 protein: CASSPFRVPDAGELFF

D gene: .
J gene: TRBJ2-7
clone size: few
V gene: TRBV19
CDR3 DNA: TGTGCCAGTAGGCGGGATCTACTGTCCTACGAGCAGTACTTC
CDR3 protein: CASRRDLLSYEQYF

D gene: .
J gene: TRBJ1-2
clone size: few
V gene: TRBV6-5
CDR3 DNA: TGTGCCAGCAGTTACTCGGCAGGCACTAACTATGGCTACACCTTC
CDR3 protein: CASSYSAGTNYGYTF

D gene: TRBD2
J gene: TRBJ2-7
clone size: many
V gene: TRBV20-1
CDR3 DNA: TGCAGTGCTAGAGATAGGGCGGGAGCGTACGAGCAGTACTTC
CDR3 protein: CSARDRAGAYEQYF

D gene: .
J gene: TRBJ1-5
clone size: .
V gene: TRBV10-3
CDR3 DNA: TGTGCCATCAGTGAAGGTAGAGTTCAGCCCCAGCATTTT
CDR3 protein: CAISEGRVQPQHF

D gene: TRBD2
J gene: TRBJ2-1
clone size: few
V gene: TRBV10-3
CDR3 DNA: TGTGCCATCCGGCGGGCTAGCGGGAGGGCGAGCTCCTACAATGAGCAGTTCTTC
CDR3 protein: CAIRRASGRASSYNEQFF

D gene: TRBD2
J gene: TRBJ2-1
clone size: many
V gene: TRBV7-9
CDR3 DNA: TGTGCCAGCAGCTCCCGCGGGGGGGCAGCCTACAATGAGCAGTTCTTC
CDR3 protein: CASSSRGGAAYNEQFF

D gene: .
J gene: TRBJ2-4
clone size: many
V gene: TRBV3-1
CDR3 DNA: TGTGCCAGCAAGGGGACAGCCAAAAACATTCAGTACTTC
CDR3 protein: CASKGTAKNIQYF

D gene: .
J gene: TRBJ2-2
clone size: few
V gene: TRBV2
CDR3 DNA: TGTGCCAGCAGGGAACAGGGTTTTTTAACCGGGGAGCTGTTTTTT
CDR3 protein: CASREQGFLTGELFF

D gene: .
J gene: TRBJ1-6
clone size: many
V gene: TRBV20-1
CDR3 DNA: TGCAGTGCTAGGGCCCATAATTCACCCCTCCACTTT
CDR3 protein: CSARAHNSPLHF

D gene: TRBD1
J gene: TRBJ1-1
clone size: few
V gene: TRBV12-3/TRBV12-4
CDR3 DNA: TGTGCCAGCAGCTTAGACAGGGTGGTCGGCACTGAAGCTTTCTTT
CDR3 protein: CASSLDRVVGTEAFF

D gene: TRBD1
J gene: TRBJ1-5
clone size: .
V gene: TRBV29-1
CDR3 DNA: TGCAGCGTCTGGACAGGGGTTAATCAGCCCCAGCATTTT
CDR3 protein: CSVWTGVNQPQHF

D gene: .
J gene: TRBJ2-2
clone size: few
V gene: TRBV18
CDR3 DNA: TGTGCCAGCTCACTCCAGGGCATCGGGAACACCGGGGAGCTGTTTTTT
CDR3 protein: CASSLQGIGNTGELFF

D gene: .
J gene: TRBJ1-2
clone size: many
V gene: TRBV7-9
CDR3 DNA: TGTGCCAGCAGCCGCCCCCCTGTGGGTTATGGCTACACCTTC
CDR3 protein: CASSRPPVGYGYTF

D gene: TRBD2
J gene: TRBJ2-5
clone size: many
V gene: TRBV2
CDR3 DNA: TGTGCCAGCAGTGGAAGGGCTAGCGGCATCCCACAAGAGACCCAGTACTTC
CDR3 protein: CASSGRASGIPQETQYF

D gene: TRBD2
J gene: TRBJ2-3
clone size: .
V gene: TRBV19
CDR3 DNA: TGTGCCAGTAGTATCCGGACTAGCGGGAGAAAAACAGATACGCAGTATTTT
CDR3 protein: CASSIRTSGRKTDTQYF

D gene: TRBD1
J gene: TRBJ1-5
clone size: .
V gene: TRBV5-6
CDR3 DNA: TGTGCCAGCAGCAAAGGGACAGGGAGAGTGGATGGCAATCAGCCCCAGCATTTT
CDR3 protein: CASSKGTGRVDGNQPQHF

D gene: TRBD1
J gene: TRBJ1-2
clone size: many
V gene: TRBV10-3
CDR3 DNA: TGTGCCATCAGTGAGGGGGACAGGGACTTAATTGAGGGCTACACCTTC
CDR3 protein: CAISEGDRDLIEGYTF

D gene: .
J gene: TRBJ1-1
clone size: few
V gene: TRBV9
CDR3 DNA: TGTGCCAGCAGCGTAGTTGGGTCCGGGACACTGAAGAACACTGAAGCTTTCTTT
CDR3 protein: CASSVVGSGTLKNTEAFF

D gene: .
J gene: TRBJ1-2
clone size: many
V gene: TRBV7-2
CDR3 DNA: TGTGCCAGCAGCTCCCGCCGGGGGGAAGGCTACACCTTC
CDR3 protein: CASSSRRGEGYTF

D gene: TRBD2
J gene: TRBJ2-7
clone size: many
V gene: TRBV20-1
CDR3 DNA: TGCAGTGCAAAGACTAGCGGGAGGGCCTACGAGCAGTACTTC
CDR3 protein: CSAKTSGRAYEQYF

D gene: .
J gene: TRBJ2-5
clone size: many
V gene: TRBV7-2
CDR3 DNA: TGTGCCAGCAGCTTAGGACTAGGCTCGGGGACCCAGTACTTC
CDR3 protein: CASSLGLGSGTQYF

D gene: .
J gene: TRBJ1-5
clone size: few
V gene: TRBV6-9
CDR3 DNA: TGTGCCAGCAGTTACTCCGATGTCAATCAGCCCCAGCATTTT
CDR3 protein: CASSYSDVNQPQHF

D gene: .
J gene: TRBJ2-7
clone size: few
V gene: TRBV7-9
CDR3 DNA: TGTGCCAGCAGCTTAGCGGGATCCGGCGAGCAGTACTTC
CDR3 protein: CASSLAGSGEQYF

D gene: .
J gene: TRBJ2-3
clone size: .
V gene: TRBV6-6
CDR3 DNA: TGTGCCAGCAGTTACTCGCCAGGGGATGGCACAGATACGCAGTATTTT
CDR3 protein: CASSYSPGDGTDTQYF